The rows below give T cell receptor beta chains drawn from one sample of a study of glioma-infiltrating T cells. TCRdb fed the multiplex PCR reads into MiXCR, producing one record per CDR3 protein. The sample yields approximately 120,000 distinct CDR3 sequences, around 23% seen once. What was sequenced was glioma tissue, nonneoplastic brain tissue, or PBMCs (not recorded which). Receptors originate from a human donor with low-grade glioma or glioblastoma, undergoing nonglioma brain surgery, or in good health (not recorded which). Each CDR3 is given with its conserved first and last residue. Fields, in order: D gene, clone size, J gene, V gene, CDR3 DNA, CDR3 protein. D genes are given only for firm matches. Size values are once, few and many counts, or a class for expanded clones, and some rows have none.

>TRBD1|many|TRBJ1-1|TRBV29-1
TGCAGCGTACACCGGGACAGGGGTACTGAAGCTTTCTTT
CSVHRDRGTEAFF
>.|many|TRBJ2-1|TRBV15
TGTGCCACCAGCAGAGATTTAAGGGGGGCTGAGCAGTTCTTC
CATSRDLRGAEQFF
>TRBD2|.|TRBJ2-1|TRBV7-3
TGTGCCAGCAGCTTAGAAAGTAGCGGGCTGCGTGAGCAGTTCTTC
CASSLESSGLREQFF
>TRBD1|many|TRBJ2-5|TRBV5-1
TGCGCCAGCAGGAGGACAGGGGACCCCCCGGAGACCCAGTACTTC
CASRRTGDPPETQYF
>.|many|TRBJ2-5|TRBV7-2
TGTGCCAGCAGCTTATTCCCAGGGGGGATGGAGACCCAGTACTTC
CASSLFPGGMETQYF
>.|.|TRBJ2-7|TRBV4-2
TGTGCCAGCAGCTCATCTACCGAGGAGTACTTC
CASSSSTEEYF
>.|.|TRBJ1-4|TRBV7-2
TGTGCCAGCAAGGACGGCCTTAATGAAAAACTGTTTTTT
CASKDGLNEKLFF
>.|many|TRBJ2-3|TRBV4-3
TGCGCCAGCAGCCAAGAAGGAATTTCCACAGATACGCAGTATTTT
CASSQEGISTDTQYF
>.|many|TRBJ2-1|TRBV20-1
TGCAGCCCTCATCAGAGCTCCTACAATGAGCAGTTCTTC
CSPHQSSYNEQFF
>.|.|TRBJ2-7|TRBV4-2
TGTGCCAGCAGCCCAAGATTATTATGGGGCGAATACGAGCAGTACTTC
CASSPRLLWGEYEQYF
>.|many|TRBJ2-7|TRBV2
TGTGCCAGCCGGAACAACTACGAGCAGTACTTC
CASRNNYEQYF
>TRBD1|many|TRBJ2-5|TRBV7-9
TGTGCCAGCAGCCCAGCAGGGGGTGTCGGGCAAGAGACCCAGTACTTC
CASSPAGGVGQETQYF
>.|many|TRBJ2-3|TRBV6-1
TGTGCCAGCATGGCTATCGCGGGCCGCGGCACAGATACGCAGTATTTT
CASMAIAGRGTDTQYF
>TRBD1|many|TRBJ2-5|TRBV2
TGTGCCAGCACCGTGGATGGGACAGGGCAGGAGACCCAGTACTTC
CASTVDGTGQETQYF
>.|many|TRBJ2-5|TRBV2
TGTGCCAGCAGCTACGAAGGAGAGTTTCAAGAGACCCAGTACTTC
CASSYEGEFQETQYF
>TRBD1|many|TRBJ2-5|TRBV25-1
TGTGCCAGCAGTGGGACAGGAAAAGAGACCCAGTACTTC
CASSGTGKETQYF
>TRBD1|many|TRBJ2-2|TRBV6-1
TGTGCCAGCTTAGAGGGGGCCGTCGGGGAGCTGTTTTTT
CASLEGAVGELFF
>.|many|TRBJ1-1|TRBV19
TGTGCCAGTAGTCCTAGCCGTCAGTTCACTGAAGCTTTCTTT
CASSPSRQFTEAFF
>.|many|TRBJ2-7|TRBV6-1
TGTGCCAGCAGTGGGGCCGGGACACCCGAGCAGTACTTC
CASSGAGTPEQYF
>.|.|TRBJ2-1|TRBV7-9
TGTACCAGCAGCTCTGGAAGGGAGCAGTTCTTC
CTSSSGREQFF
>.|many|TRBJ1-6|TRBV5-1
TGCGCCAGCAGCTTGGATCCAGGAGATATTCGGCCCCTCCACTTT
CASSLDPGDIRPLHF
>.|many|TRBJ1-5|TRBV19
TGTGCCAGTAGTATGCGGGACGGTGATCAGCCCCAGCATTTT
CASSMRDGDQPQHF
>TRBD2|few|TRBJ2-3|TRBV12-3/TRBV12-4
TGTGCCAGCAGTCCAAGCGGGATGGGGTTAGACACAGATACGCAGTATTTT
CASSPSGMGLDTDTQYF
>.|many|TRBJ2-7|TRBV20-1
TGCAGTGCTAGAGATCTATCAGGGGCCTCCTACGAGCAGTACTTC
CSARDLSGASYEQYF
>TRBD1|.|TRBJ2-1|TRBV5-6
TGTGCCAGCAGCTTCGGGACAGCGTATAGCGATGAGCAGTTCTTC
CASSFGTAYSDEQFF
>.|few|TRBJ2-6|TRBV27
TGTGCCAGCAGCTGGGGTCGGGGCAGGGGATTCCTCGGGGCCAACGTCCTGACTTTC
CASSWGRGRGFLGANVLTF
>TRBD1|many|TRBJ2-4|TRBV12-3/TRBV12-4
TGTGCCAGCAGTCCTGGGACAGGGCTAGCCAAAAACATTCAGTACTTC
CASSPGTGLAKNIQYF
>TRBD2|.|TRBJ2-3|TRBV25-1
TGTGCCAGCAGTGAATTGACTAGCGGGAGGACAGATACGCAGTATTTT
CASSELTSGRTDTQYF
>TRBD1|many|TRBJ2-4|TRBV7-2
TGTGCCAGCAGTGCAGGGGGCGGAGGTGCCAAAAACATTCAGTACTTC
CASSAGGGGAKNIQYF
>TRBD2|.|TRBJ2-1|TRBV3-1
TGTGCCAGCAGCCCAGCGTATAGTAGCGGGAGAGGGAATGAGCAGTTCTTC
CASSPAYSSGRGNEQFF
>.|once|TRBJ2-3|TRBV6-5
TGTGCCAGCAGTAGAGGGAGTGAAACTAGCAAAGATACGCAGTATTTT
CASSRGSETSKDTQYF
>.|many|TRBJ2-7|TRBV28
TGTGCCTCAAACCTAAGGACAGCCAATGAGCAGTACTTC
CASNLRTANEQYF
>.|many|TRBJ2-7|TRBV27
TGTGCCAGCAGTTTATCGCAGGAATTAGTTTACGAGCAGTACTTC
CASSLSQELVYEQYF
>.|many|TRBJ2-7|TRBV6-1
TGTGCCAGCAGCCCTGGACAGAAATCCTACGAGCAGTACTTC
CASSPGQKSYEQYF
>TRBD2|many|TRBJ2-5|TRBV7-9
TGTGCCAGCAACGTAGCGGGAGGGCCGATCCAGTACTTC
CASNVAGGPIQYF
>TRBD1|many|TRBJ2-7|TRBV20-1
TGCAGTGCTCGGACAGGGGGCTCCTACGAGCAGTACTTC
CSARTGGSYEQYF
>.|many|TRBJ1-4|TRBV27
TGTGCCAGCAGGAGCATGTCGATTAATGAAAAACTGTTTTTT
CASRSMSINEKLFF
>TRBD1|many|TRBJ2-5|TRBV7-2
TGTGCCAGCAGCTTACACACCGGGACAGGGGGAGAAGAGACCCAGTACTTC
CASSLHTGTGGEETQYF
>TRBD2|.|TRBJ2-2|TRBV5-1
TGCGCCAGCAGCTGGGGACTACAGAACACCGGGGAGCTGTTTTTT
CASSWGLQNTGELFF
>TRBD1|.|TRBJ2-1|TRBV20-1
TGCAGTGCTAGGGCGCGGGACAGGGAAACGAGTGAGCAGTTCTTC
CSARARDRETSEQFF
>.|.|TRBJ2-3|TRBV4-1
TGCGCCAGCAGGCAAGATCGAGTGGGATCCACAGATACGCAGTATTTT
CASRQDRVGSTDTQYF
>.|many|TRBJ2-5|TRBV4-3
TGCGCCAGCAGCCTAACCCGACAAGAGACCCAGTACTTC
CASSLTRQETQYF
>.|many|TRBJ2-7|TRBV20-1
TGCAGGGGCCTAGCGCGAAACTCCTACGAGCAGTACTTC
CRGLARNSYEQYF
>.|many|TRBJ2-3|TRBV6-1
TGTGCCAGCAGTCGGCCGGGCACAGATACGCAGTATTTT
CASSRPGTDTQYF
>TRBD1|many|TRBJ1-5|TRBV6-4
TGTGCCAGCAGTCAGGACAGGAATCAGCCCCAGCATTTT
CASSQDRNQPQHF
>.|many|TRBJ2-3|TRBV27
TGTGCCAGCAGTCCCGCAGGGGCCCGTAGCACAGATACGCAGTATTTT
CASSPAGARSTDTQYF
>.|many|TRBJ1-1|TRBV3-1
TGTGCCAGCAGACAGGGAGAAACTGAAGCTTTCTTT
CASRQGETEAFF
>TRBD2|.|TRBJ2-1|TRBV20-1
TGCAGTGCAAATAGCGGGAGGTGGAATGAGCAGTTCTTC
CSANSGRWNEQFF
>.|many|TRBJ1-4|TRBV15
TGTGCCACCAGCAGGGGGGGGAATGAAAAACTGTTTTTT
CATSRGGNEKLFF
>.|many|TRBJ2-1|TRBV6-2/TRBV6-3
TGTGCCAGCAGTTTACGATATGAGCAGTTCTTC
CASSLRYEQFF
>.|many|TRBJ2-5|TRBV6-2/TRBV6-3
TGTGCCAGCAGTTACTCGAGACTATTAGAGACCCAGTACTTC
CASSYSRLLETQYF
>.|many|TRBJ1-1|TRBV19
TGTGCCAGTAGTCCTGGCGACAGTGGGAACACTGAAGCTTTCTTT
CASSPGDSGNTEAFF